This TCR beta chain came from a study of blood T cell repertoires in COVID-19. Study background: Donors in the United States, Italy and Spain gave samples during acute or convalescent COVID-19. PBMCs, B-cell-depleted T cells, or T cells provided the cDNA or gDNA that made up the material.

The CDR3 has 14 amino acids. Per germline, CDR1 MNHEY and CDR2 SVGEGT. The ends were cut back, 5 bases at V and 5 bases at J, with 15 bases in the middle. In the source study's methods: Amplification with reference gene primers provided the estimates of nucleated cell counts. Profiling relied on immunoSEQ multiplex PCR, and the TCRdb table lists in-frame clones only, not all of them. That table supplies the V and J calls and clone size; D and trimming were determined from the DNA. Of a few hundred thousand clones in the sample, around 85% were seen once. This clone was picked up a small number of times.

The receptor was isolated from a woman between 45 and 60 years old with acute or convalescent COVID-19. The genes are TRBV6-2 or TRBV6-3 and TRBJ2-5, with a possible D match to TRBD1 (6 bases). The sequenced material came from peripheral blood. The CDR3 DNA follows: TGTGCCAGCAGTCTACGCAGGGGATGGGAGACCCAGTACTTC. Protein: CASSLRRGWETQYF.